Below, 23 T cell receptor beta chains from the same sample are listed, as sequenced in a study of shared clonotypes between healthy human individuals. TCRdb keeps only in-frame clones here, not all; method: immunoSEQ multiplex PCR. The profile shows 550,000 to 800,000 clones, around two thirds of them singletons. The sequencing sample was made of memory CD4+ T cells sorted from blood. Regarding subset: CD45RA-negative fraction. These receptors were taken from a woman under 40 in good health.

This clone appeared a single time. Other DNA sequences in the sample encode the same CDR3. This chain's CDR3 is CASSLEASSTDTQYF. The CDR3 nucleotides read TGTGCCAGCAGCTTGGAAGCGTCTAGCACAGATACGCAGTATTTT. The gene calls are TRBV7-2 and TRBJ2-3, with D unresolved. Between the trimmed V and J ends, which lost 3 bases and 0 bases, there was a span of 10 bases. The CDR3 extends over 15 amino acids. The germline V gene encodes CDR1 SGHTA and CDR2 FQGNSA.

This clone occurred a few times. The sample carries other DNA sequences with the same CDR3. The chain links TRBV28 to TRBJ1-1, with D perhaps matching TRBD1 (6 bases). The CDR3 has 12 amino acids. The germline CDR1 and CDR2 sequences are MDHEN and SYDVKM. Trimming shortened V by 3 bases and J by 8 bases, and 10 bases separated the two germline ends. CDR3 in DNA: TGTGCCAGCAGTTTGGGGCAGGGGGAAGCTTTCTTT. This sequence encodes CASSLGQGEAFF.

V and J are TRBV2 and TRBJ2-3; 7 bases map to TRBD2. CDR1 SNHLY and CDR2 FYNNEI come from the germline V gene. The trim removed 4 bases at V and 5 bases at J, leaving 9 bases unmatched. This CDR3 spans 15 amino acids. The CDR3 DNA sequence: TGTGCCAGCAGTGGGGCGGGAGTAAGGAAAGATACGCAGTATTTT. It specifies CASSGAGVRKDTQYF.

The V gene is TRBV27, the J gene TRBJ2-7, with 13 bases identical to TRBD2. The CDR3 is 17 residues long. V was pared by 2 bases and J by 3 bases, with 7 bases of the junction left unmatched. From germline, CDR1 is MNHEY and CDR2 SMNVEV (reference sequence). In DNA, the CDR3 is TGTGCCAGCAGTTTACGCCCGGGACTAGCGGGAAACTACGAGCAGTACTTC. This encodes CASSLRPGLAGNYEQYF.

The chain combines TRBV5-1 with TRBJ1-2; TRBD1 might be the D (6 bases). Germline CDR1 is SGHRS and CDR2 is YFSETQ. V was clipped by 4 bases and J by 0 bases, with 13 bases between them. The CDR3 loop spans 15 amino acids. CDR3 region: CASSPRTVTNYGYTF. CDR3 bases: TGCGCCAGCAGCCCACGGACAGTCACTAACTATGGCTACACCTTC. The full variable domain, in which reference TRBV5-1 and TRBJ1-2 provide the parts outside the CDR3, is KAGVTQTPRYLIKTRGQQVTLSCSPISGHRSVSWYQQTPGQGLQFLFEYFSETQRNKGNFPGRFSGRQFSNSRSEMNVSTLELGDSALYLCASSPRTVTNYGYTFGSGTRLTVV.

For the CDR3, the DNA is TGTGCCAGCAGTAACACCGCTAACTATGGCTACACCTTC. This translates into CASSNTANYGYTF. The chain is built from TRBV6-1 and TRBJ1-2; D is unclear. The CDR3 loop spans 13 amino acids. The germline V and J ends were trimmed by 5 bases and 0 bases, with 7 bases remaining between them. Germline CDR1 and CDR2: MNHNS and SASEGT.

The rearrangement joins TRBV28 to TRBJ1-1; D unresolved. Per germline, CDR1 MDHEN and CDR2 SYDVKM. The CDR3 extends over 12 amino acids. The ends were cut back, 4 bases at V and 5 bases at J, with 8 bases in the middle. The CDR3 DNA sequence: TGTGCCAGCAGTTATCTTCGGACTGAAGCTTTCTTT. Translation: CASSYLRTEAFF.

The chain carries TRBV19 and TRBJ2-3, with 10 bases aligning to TRBD1. J was trimmed by 8 bases and V by 10 bases; bases with no gene match: 6. CDR3 length equals 12 residues. Per germline, CDR1 LNHDA and CDR2 SQIVND (reference sequence). The CDR3 DNA is TGTGCCACCGGACAGGGGGTCTCTACGCAGTATTTT. Its translation: CATGQGVSTQYF.

This clone was detected a few times. V gene TRBV25-1 combines with J gene TRBJ2-3; D ambiguous. The V end lost 6 bases, the J end lost 0 bases, and 7 bases lay between the germline ends. The germline V gene has CDR1 MGHDK and CDR2 SYGVNS. CDR3 size: 13 residues. The CDR3 here is CASRASSTDTQYF. Here the CDR3 DNA reads TGTGCCAGCAGAGCCTCTAGCACAGATACGCAGTATTTT.

This clone was seen a few times. The chain couples TRBV7-2 to TRBJ1-2; D perhaps matches TRBD1 (5 bases). The CDR3 totals 16 residues. CDR1 is SGHTA, CDR2 FQGNSA, per germline. The V end was cut by 2 bases, the J end by 6 bases, with 19 bases between. CDR3 sequence (DNA): TGTGCCAGCAGCTTAACGGCGATAGGGGATCTCGATGGCTACACCTTC. Translation gives CASSLTAIGDLDGYTF.

The chain couples TRBV5-1 to TRBJ2-5; the D is unclear. Per the germline V gene, CDR1 is SGHRS and CDR2 is YFSETQ. The ends were cut back, 0 bases at V and 3 bases at J, with 9 bases in the middle. This CDR3 has 14 amino acids. The CDR3 reads CASSLGGSKETQYF. In nucleotides, the CDR3 is TGCGCCAGCAGCTTGGGTGGAAGCAAAGAGACCCAGTACTTC.

The rearrangement uses TRBV2 and TRBJ2-2; D gene unclear. V shed 2 bases and J shed 7 bases, with 2 bases lying between them. This CDR3 comprises 11 residues. Germline V CDR1 and CDR2: SNHLY, FYNNEI. In DNA form, the CDR3 reads TGTGCCAGCAGTGAACTCGGGGAGCTGTTTTTT. This codes for CASSELGELFF.

This chain connects TRBV13 to TRBJ2-1, with 10 bases aligning to TRBD2. The CDR3 totals 17 residues. Looked up from germline, CDR1 is PRHDT and CDR2 is FYEKMQ (reference sequence). The V gene end was trimmed by 1 base and the J gene end by 4 bases; junction bases not matched to a gene: 7. The CDR3: CASSLDFLAGVYNEQFF. CDR3 nucleotides: TGTGCCAGCAGCTTAGATTTCCTAGCGGGGGTTTACAATGAGCAGTTCTTC. Full variable domain (rest looked up from reference TRBV13 and TRBJ2-1): AAGVIQSPRHLIKEKRETATLKCYPIPRHDTVYWYQQGPGQDPQFLISFYEKMQSDKGSIPDRFSAQQFSDYHSELNMSSLELGDSALYFCASSLDFLAGVYNEQFFGPGTRLTVL.

On this clone itself: A much larger clone lies a single base off, so this may be a read error. J is TRBJ2-5 and V is TRBV5-4; D unresolved. V dropped 4 bases and J dropped 2 bases, with 3 bases sitting between them. CDR1 and CDR2 from the germline V gene are SGHNT and YYREEE (reference sequence). The CDR3 covers 11 residues. CDR3 sequence: CASSAQETQYF. The CDR3 region has the DNA TGTGCCAGCAGCGCACAAGAGACCCAGTACTTC.

As to this clone: One end of the junction varies from germline; a read error may be responsible. V and J are TRBV2 and TRBJ1-5, with D possibly TRBD1 on 5 matching bases. CDR1 is SNHLY and CDR2 is FYNNEI in the germline V gene. The CDR3 consists of 15 residues. The CDR3 nucleotides are TGTGCCAGCAGCGAAGATTTAAGGGGTGGTTGGCCCCAGCATTTT. Translation: CASSEDLRGGWPQHF.

This clone was recorded many times. The chain couples TRBV7-6 to TRBJ2-5; D may be TRBD2 (5 bases). Trimming left V 1 base short and J 2 bases short, with 8 bases between. Germline CDR1 is SGHVS and CDR2 is FNYEAQ. The CDR3 covers 14 residues. The CDR3 reads CASSLGTPQETQYF. CDR3 DNA: TGTGCCAGCAGCTTAGGGACTCCGCAAGAGACCCAGTACTTC.

The rearrangement joins TRBV2 to TRBJ1-2; D may be TRBD1 (5 bases). The CDR3 totals 15 residues. Germline CDR1 reads SNHLY; CDR2 reads FYNNEI. The V end lost 1 base, the J end lost 6 bases, and 15 bases lay between the germline ends. The CDR3 spells CASSEEWRTTDGYTF. For the CDR3, the DNA is TGTGCCAGCAGTGAAGAGTGGAGGACAACGGATGGCTACACCTTC.

The genes are TRBV19 and TRBJ2-5; tentatively, D is TRBD1 or TRBD2 (5 bases each). The germline gives CDR1 LNHDA, CDR2 SQIVND (reference sequence). V was trimmed by 3 bases and J by 5 bases, leaving 13 bases between them. CDR3 length: 14 residues. CDR3 region: CASSMSGRRETQYF. The CDR3 nucleotides read TGTGCCAGTAGTATGTCAGGGAGAAGGGAGACCCAGTACTTC.

Worth noting for this clone: Other DNA sequences of this sample code for an identical CDR3. This chain uses TRBV2 with TRBJ2-5, with 10 bases aligning to TRBD1. Unmatched junction bases numbered 6, after V lost 7 bases and J lost 4 bases. The CDR3 sequence is 14 residues long. Looked up from germline, CDR1 is SNHLY and CDR2 is FYNNEI. The CDR3 DNA reads as TGTGCCAGCACGGGGACAGGGGTGGTAGAGACCCAGTACTTC. It encodes CASTGTGVVETQYF.

The rearrangement uses TRBV2 and TRBJ1-1, with D maybe TRBD1 (5 bases). Germline lookup yields CDR1 SNHLY and CDR2 FYNNEI. V was trimmed by 5 bases and J by 1 base, leaving 11 bases between them. This CDR3 region has 14 residues. The CDR3 reads CASSPGTGNTEAFF. Written as DNA, the CDR3 is TGTGCCAGCAGTCCCGGGACGGGGAACACTGAAGCTTTCTTT.

As to this clone: This specimen includes other DNA sequences encoding the same CDR3. The rearrangement uses TRBV6-5 and TRBJ1-1; D is ambiguous. The CDR3 has 13 residues. V was shortened by 2 bases and J by 2 bases, with 6 bases between the two germline ends. Per the germline V gene, CDR1 is MNHEY and CDR2 is SVGAGI. The CDR3 loop reads CASSYQKNTEAFF. Written as DNA, the CDR3 is TGTGCCAGCAGTTACCAAAAAAACACTGAAGCTTTCTTT.

This rearrangement joins TRBV7-6 to TRBJ2-5; 8 bases line up with TRBD2. The CDR3 totals 16 residues. Germline V gene lookup returns CDR1 SGHVS and CDR2 FNYEAQ. With V trimmed by 3 bases and J by 4 bases, 10 bases remained unmatched. The CDR3: CASSLLPREGGETQYF. Written as DNA, the CDR3 is TGTGCCAGCAGCTTGTTACCTCGGGAGGGCGGAGAGACCCAGTACTTC. The full variable domain, with the rest looked up from reference TRBV7-6 and TRBJ2-5, is GAGVSQSPRYKVTKRGQDVALRCDPISGHVSLYWYRQALGQGPEFLTYFNYEAQQDKSGLPNDRFSAERPEGSISTLTIQRTEQRDSAMYRCASSLLPREGGETQYFGPGTRLLVL.

This clone was seen a few times. This sample includes further DNA sequences coding for the same CDR3. V and J are TRBV27 and TRBJ1-1, with no clear D. Germline V gene lookup returns CDR1 MNHEY and CDR2 SMNVEV (reference sequence). V was clipped by 4 bases and J by 1 base, with 10 bases between them. This CDR3 has 14 amino acids. CDR3 loop: CASSSLRGNTEAFF. The CDR3 bases are TGTGCCAGCAGTTCCTTACGGGGGAACACTGAAGCTTTCTTT.